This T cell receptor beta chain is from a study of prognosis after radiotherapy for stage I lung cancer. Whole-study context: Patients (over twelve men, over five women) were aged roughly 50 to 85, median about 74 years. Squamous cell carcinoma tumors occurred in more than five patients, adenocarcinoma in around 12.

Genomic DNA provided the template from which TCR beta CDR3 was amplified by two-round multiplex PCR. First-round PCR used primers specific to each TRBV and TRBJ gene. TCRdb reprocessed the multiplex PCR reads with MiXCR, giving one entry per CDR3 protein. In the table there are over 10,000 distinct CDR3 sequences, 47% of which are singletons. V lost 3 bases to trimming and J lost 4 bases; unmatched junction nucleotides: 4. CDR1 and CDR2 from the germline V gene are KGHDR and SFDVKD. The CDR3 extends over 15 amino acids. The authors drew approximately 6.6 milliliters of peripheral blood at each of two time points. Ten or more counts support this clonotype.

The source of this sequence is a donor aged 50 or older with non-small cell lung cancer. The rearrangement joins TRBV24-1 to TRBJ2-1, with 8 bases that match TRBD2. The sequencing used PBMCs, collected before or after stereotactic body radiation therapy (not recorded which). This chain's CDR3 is CATSDSGSWYNEQFF. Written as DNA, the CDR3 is TGTGCCACCAGTGATAGCGGGAGTTGGTACAATGAGCAGTTCTTC.